Below are 15 T cell receptor beta chains sequenced from a single sample in a study of T cell repertoires in cytomegalovirus infection. No antigen has been identified for these receptors. TCRdb reprocessed the reads with MiXCR, giving one entry per CDR3 protein. Among around 100,000 distinct CDR3 sequences listed, roughly a tenth were seen once. Sequencing was done on a sample of PBMCs, sequenced either directly or after in vitro stimulation (not recorded which). The receptor set was obtained from a human donor in good health (CMV status not recorded). Some clones in this sample may be carry-over from other donors' samples.

The V and J genes are TRBV29-1 and TRBJ2-2, with 12 bases aligning to TRBD2. The V gene end was trimmed by 6 bases and the J gene end by 6 bases; junction bases not matched to a gene: 5. Germline CDR1 is SQVTM and CDR2 is ANQGSEA. The CDR3 is 14 amino acids. DNA of the CDR3: TGCAGCGTGAGGACTAGCGGGAATGCCGGGGAGCTGTTTTTT. It yields the protein CSVRTSGNAGELFF.

This clonotype was seen at least ten times. The chain links TRBV28 to TRBJ2-1, with 7 bases matching TRBD1. Germline V gene lookup returns CDR1 MDHEN and CDR2 SYDVKM. The CDR3 sequence is 15 residues long. The ends lost 6 bases at V and 0 bases at J; junction bases unmatched: 5. The CDR3 is CASREAGGSYNEQFF. In DNA form, the CDR3 reads TGTGCCAGCAGAGAGGCAGGGGGCTCCTACAATGAGCAGTTCTTC. Filled out from reference TRBV28 and TRBJ2-1, the complete variable domain reads DVKVTQSSRYLVKRTGEKVFLECVQDMDHENMFWYRQDPGLGLRLIYFSYDVKMKEKGDIPEGYSVSREKKERFSLILESASTNQTSMYLCASREAGGSYNEQFFGPGTRLTVL.

The gene calls are TRBV27 and TRBJ2-1; D not resolved. Germline CDR1 MNHEY, CDR2 SMNVEV (reference sequence). CDR3 length: 17 residues. The V end was cut by 3 bases, the J end by 0 bases, with 15 bases between. CDR3 in DNA: TGTGCCAGCAGTTTCTCGTCCAACAGCCTCTCCTACAATGAGCAGTTCTTC. It yields the protein CASSFSSNSLSYNEQFF.

This clonotype was seen a few times. This sequence joins TRBV29-1 and TRBJ1-1; 8 bases align to TRBD1. Unmatched junction bases numbered 6, after V lost 2 bases and J lost 4 bases. Germline lookup yields CDR1 SQVTM and CDR2 ANQGSEA. The CDR3 is 14 amino acids. CDR3 DNA: TGCAGCGTTGAACAGGGGGCGCCGGGCACTGAAGCTTTCTTT. This translates into CSVEQGAPGTEAFF.

This clonotype has at least ten counts. The rearrangement uses TRBV19 and TRBJ2-1; 11 positions match TRBD2. The CDR3 has 17 amino acids. Germline loops: CDR1 LNHDA, CDR2 SQIVND (reference sequence). Trimming took 3 bases from V and 4 from J; bases not matched to a gene: 8. The CDR3, as DNA: TGTGCCAGTAGTATTAATGTTCGACTAGCGGGGTACAATGAGCAGTTCTTC. Translation: CASSINVRLAGYNEQFF.

This clonotype has a handful of counts. This sequence joins TRBV9 and TRBJ1-5; no clear D. The CDR3 runs to 15 residues. V was clipped by 0 bases and J by 0 bases, with 7 bases between them. Germline-derived CDR1 and CDR2 are SGDLS and YYNGEE. This chain's CDR3 is CASSVEGFSNQPQHF. The CDR3 DNA follows: TGTGCCAGCAGCGTAGAAGGGTTTAGCAATCAGCCCCAGCATTTT.

The V and J genes are TRBV27 and TRBJ2-7; tentative D call: TRBD1 (5 bases). CDR3 size: 15 residues. V was trimmed by 5 bases and J by 0 bases, leaving 14 bases between them. Germline CDR1 MNHEY, CDR2 SMNVEV (reference sequence). CDR3 protein: CASSPRDHSSYEQYV. CDR3 in DNA: TGTGCCAGCAGTCCCAGGGATCATAGCTCCTACGAGCAGTACGTC.

V usage is TRBV20-1 and J usage is TRBJ2-3, with TRBD1 as a possible D gene (5 bases). The CDR3 totals 12 residues. V lost 2 bases and J 11 bases, leaving 14 bases between the germline ends. The germline gives CDR1 DFQATT, CDR2 SNEGSKA (reference sequence). The CDR3 spells CSARRGIEMQYF. CDR3 nucleotide sequence: TGCAGTGCTAGAAGGGGAATAGAAATGCAGTATTTT.

V usage is TRBV11-2 and J usage is TRBJ1-6; tentative D call: TRBD1 (5 bases). Trimming stripped 4 bases from V and 3 bases from J, with 10 bases between. This CDR3 has 15 residues. Per germline, CDR1 SGHAT and CDR2 FQNNGV. For the CDR3, the DNA is TGTGCCAGCAGCTCCCAGGGTGGCTATAATTCACCCCTCCACTTT. The encoded protein is CASSSQGGYNSPLHF.

This clonotype has at least ten counts. V and J are TRBV25-1 and TRBJ1-2; D gene unclear. The CDR3 loop spans 11 amino acids. Germline CDR1 and CDR2: MGHDK and SYGVNS. The V gene lost 6 bases and the J gene lost 2 bases, with 4 bases spanning the gap. CDR3 DNA: TGTGCCAGCAGCTCGAACTATGGCTACACCTTC. This gives the protein CASSSNYGYTF.

This clonotype turned up a few times. The chain is built from TRBV15 and TRBJ2-6; perhaps TRBD1 as D (6 bases). The germline gives CDR1 LNHNV, CDR2 YYDKDF (reference sequence). The CDR3 spans 15 residues. V was shortened by 0 bases and J by 4 bases, with 7 bases between the two germline ends. The CDR3 protein is CATSREGAGANVLTF. The CDR3 nucleotides are TGTGCCACCAGCAGAGAGGGGGCCGGGGCCAACGTCCTGACTTTC.

The chain carries TRBV7-2 and TRBJ1-4; 7 positions agree with TRBD1. Germline V gene sequence: CDR1 SGHTA, CDR2 FQGNSA. The CDR3 is 14 amino acids. V lost 3 bases, J lost 7 bases, and 5 bases stayed unmatched. The DNA of the CDR3 is TGTGCCAGCAGCTTGCGACAGGGTAGTGAAAAACTGTTTTTT. Translating it yields CASSLRQGSEKLFF.

This clonotype showed up many times. The rearrangement links TRBV14 to TRBJ2-1, with D perhaps TRBD2 (5 bases). The V end was cut by 3 bases, the J end by 8 bases, with 11 bases between. There are 13 residues in the CDR3. Germline V lookup: CDR1 SGHDN, CDR2 FVKESK. The CDR3 reads CASSQRASDEQFF. In nucleotides, the CDR3 is TGTGCCAGCAGCCAGAGGGCATCCGATGAGCAGTTCTTC.

This clonotype appeared a few times. The gene calls are TRBV7-3 and TRBJ1-2, with 10 bases identical to TRBD1. With 5 bases clipped from V and 8 bases from J, the junction kept 8 bases outside the gene matches. There are 14 residues in the CDR3. The germline gives CDR1 SGHTA, CDR2 FQGTGA. The CDR3 loop is CASSHGDRGSGYTF. CDR3 coding DNA: TGTGCCAGCAGCCATGGGGACAGGGGATCCGGCTACACCTTC.

The table lists this clonotype with many counts. The genes are TRBV5-1 and TRBJ1-2; 7 bases line up with TRBD1. This CDR3 has 14 amino acids. Per the germline V gene, CDR1 is SGHRS and CDR2 is YFSETQ. The V and J ends lost 4 bases and 1 base, in that order; junction bases with no gene match: 4. The CDR3 nucleotides read TGCGCCAGCAGCATGGGACAGAGTAACTATGGCTACACCTTC. Translating gives CASSMGQSNYGYTF. The complete variable domain, with remaining parts taken from reference TRBV5-1 and TRBJ1-2, reads KAGVTQTPRYLIKTRGQQVTLSCSPISGHRSVSWYQQTPGQGLQFLFEYFSETQRNKGNFPGRFSGRQFSNSRSEMNVSTLELGDSALYLCASSMGQSNYGYTFGSGTRLTVV.